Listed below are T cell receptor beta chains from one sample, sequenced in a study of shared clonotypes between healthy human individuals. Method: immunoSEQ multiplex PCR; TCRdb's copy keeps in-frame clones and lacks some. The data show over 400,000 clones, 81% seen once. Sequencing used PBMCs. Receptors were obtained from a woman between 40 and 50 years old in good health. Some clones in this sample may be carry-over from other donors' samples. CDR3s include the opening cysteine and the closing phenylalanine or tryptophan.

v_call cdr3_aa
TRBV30 CAWSDQGEGVQYF
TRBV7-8 CASSLGVPLWAQYF
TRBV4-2 CASSRIAGGHNEQFF
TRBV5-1 CASSLSQGEPYGYTF
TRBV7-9 CASSLSRGLAKNIQYF
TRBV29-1 CSVRQGAYEQYF
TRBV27 CASSPQLAQGEQFF
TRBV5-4 CASSLDSAKAADTQYF
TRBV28 CASSRTGNNYGYTF
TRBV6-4 CASSVNRDTGELFF
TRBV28 CASSFQGEGYGYTF
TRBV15 CATSRDLGDRDTGELFF
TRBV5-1 CASSPVGANTEAFF
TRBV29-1 CSVRGFTGDEQYF
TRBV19 CATRQSPTYEQYF
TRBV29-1 CSVGNGRNQPQHF